The clone carrying this T cell receptor beta chain has a handful of counts. This entry comes from a study of T-cell reconstitution after alpha-beta-depleted transplantation in children. The CDR3 contains 15 residues. V was pared by 6 bases and J by 4 bases, with 19 bases between. Germline V lookup: CDR1 SGHNT, CDR2 YYREEE (reference sequence). Unique molecular identifiers tagged the TCRbeta library. A single record per CDR3 protein comes from TCRdb applying MiXCR to the PCR reads. Seen here are hundreds of thousands of distinct CDR3 sequences, 9.9% observed once, and the top ten hold roughly a tenth. The genes are TRBV5-4 and TRBJ1-2, with D perhaps matching TRBD1 (6 bases). This receptor was identified in a human donor who donated a stem cell graft to a child with SCID. This specimen consisted of PBMCs from the stem cell graft donor, obtained from the stem cell graft. CDR3 nucleotide sequence: TGTGCCAGCACCTCACAGGGAGGGGGTCTCTATGGCTACACCTTC. It specifies CASTSQGGGLYGYTF.